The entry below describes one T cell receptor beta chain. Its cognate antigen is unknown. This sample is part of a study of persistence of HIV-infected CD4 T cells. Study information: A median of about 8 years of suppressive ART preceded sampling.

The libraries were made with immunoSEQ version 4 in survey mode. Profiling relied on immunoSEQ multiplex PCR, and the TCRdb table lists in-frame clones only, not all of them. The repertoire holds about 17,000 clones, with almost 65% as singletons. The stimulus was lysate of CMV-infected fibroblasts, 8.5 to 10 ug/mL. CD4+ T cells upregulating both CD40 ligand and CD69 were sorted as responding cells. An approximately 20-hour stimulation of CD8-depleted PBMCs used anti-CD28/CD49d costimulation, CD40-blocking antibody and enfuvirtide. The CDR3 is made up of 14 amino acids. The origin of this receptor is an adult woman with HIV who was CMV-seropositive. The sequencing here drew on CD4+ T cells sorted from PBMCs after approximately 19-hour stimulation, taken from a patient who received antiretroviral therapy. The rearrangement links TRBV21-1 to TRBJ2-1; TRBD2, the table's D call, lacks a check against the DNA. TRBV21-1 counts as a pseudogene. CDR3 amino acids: CASSRRGSYNEQFF. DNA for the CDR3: TGTGCCAGCAGCAGGCGGGGGTCCTACAATGAGCAGTTCTTC.